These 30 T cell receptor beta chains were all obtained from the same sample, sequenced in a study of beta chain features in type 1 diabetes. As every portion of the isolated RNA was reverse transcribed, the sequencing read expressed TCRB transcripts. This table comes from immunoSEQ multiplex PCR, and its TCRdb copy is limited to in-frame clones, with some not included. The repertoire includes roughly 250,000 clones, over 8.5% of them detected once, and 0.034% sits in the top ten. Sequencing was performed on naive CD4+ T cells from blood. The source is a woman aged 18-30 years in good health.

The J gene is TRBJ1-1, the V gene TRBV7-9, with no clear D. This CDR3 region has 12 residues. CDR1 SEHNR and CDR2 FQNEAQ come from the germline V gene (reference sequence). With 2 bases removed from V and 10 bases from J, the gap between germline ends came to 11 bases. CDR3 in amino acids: CASSLPESSAFF. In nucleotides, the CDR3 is TGTGCCAGCAGCTTACCCGAGTCATCAGCTTTCTTT.

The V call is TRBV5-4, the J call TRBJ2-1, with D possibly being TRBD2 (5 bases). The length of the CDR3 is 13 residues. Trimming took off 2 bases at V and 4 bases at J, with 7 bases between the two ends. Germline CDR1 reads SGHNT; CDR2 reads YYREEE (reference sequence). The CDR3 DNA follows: TGTGCCAGCAGCTTCGGACTTTACAATGAGCAGTTCTTC. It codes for CASSFGLYNEQFF.

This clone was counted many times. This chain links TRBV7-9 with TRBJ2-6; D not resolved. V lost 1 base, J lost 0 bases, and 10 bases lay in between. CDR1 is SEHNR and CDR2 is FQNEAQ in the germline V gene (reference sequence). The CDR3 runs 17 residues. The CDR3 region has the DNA TGTGCCAGCAGCTTAGTTTCAGCGAGCTCTGGGGCCAACGTCCTGACTTTC. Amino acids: CASSLVSASSGANVLTF.

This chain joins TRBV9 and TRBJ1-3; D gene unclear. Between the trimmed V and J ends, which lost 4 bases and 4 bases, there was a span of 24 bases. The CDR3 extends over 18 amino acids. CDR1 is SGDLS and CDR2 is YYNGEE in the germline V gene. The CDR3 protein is CASSPLPSSSAGGNTIYF. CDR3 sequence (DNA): TGTGCCAGCAGCCCACTCCCCTCCAGCAGTGCAGGAGGAAACACCATATATTTT.

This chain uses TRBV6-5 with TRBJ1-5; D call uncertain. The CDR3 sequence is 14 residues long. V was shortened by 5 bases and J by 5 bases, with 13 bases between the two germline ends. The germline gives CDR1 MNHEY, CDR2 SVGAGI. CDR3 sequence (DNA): TGTGCCAGCAGTGCGGGCCCTTCCTATCAGCCCCAGCATTTT. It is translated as CASSAGPSYQPQHF.

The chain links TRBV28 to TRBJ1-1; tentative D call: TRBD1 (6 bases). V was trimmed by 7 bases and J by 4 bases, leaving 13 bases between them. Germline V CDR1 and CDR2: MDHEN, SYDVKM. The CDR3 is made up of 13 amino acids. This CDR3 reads CASTKGGSTEAFF. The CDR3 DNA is TGTGCCAGCACCAAGGGGGGGAGCACTGAAGCTTTCTTT.

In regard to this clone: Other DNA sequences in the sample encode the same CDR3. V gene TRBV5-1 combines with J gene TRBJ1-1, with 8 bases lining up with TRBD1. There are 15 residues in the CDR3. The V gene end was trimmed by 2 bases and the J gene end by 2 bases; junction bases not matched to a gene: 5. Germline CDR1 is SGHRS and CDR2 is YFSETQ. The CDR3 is CASSFWTGPNTEAFF. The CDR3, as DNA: TGCGCCAGCAGCTTCTGGACAGGGCCTAACACTGAAGCTTTCTTT.

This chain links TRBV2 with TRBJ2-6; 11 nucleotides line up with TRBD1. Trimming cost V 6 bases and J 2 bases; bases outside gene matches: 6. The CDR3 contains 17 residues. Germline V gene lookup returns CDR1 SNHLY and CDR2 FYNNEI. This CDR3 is CASRKPGQGAGANVLTF. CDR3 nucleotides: TGTGCCAGCAGAAAACCGGGACAGGGGGCTGGGGCCAACGTCCTGACTTTC.

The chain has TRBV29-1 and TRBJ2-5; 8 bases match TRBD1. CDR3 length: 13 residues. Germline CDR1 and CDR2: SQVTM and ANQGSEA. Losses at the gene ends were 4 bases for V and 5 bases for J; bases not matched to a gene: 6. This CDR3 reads CSVVDRAWETQYF. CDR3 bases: TGCAGCGTTGTGGACAGGGCATGGGAGACCCAGTACTTC. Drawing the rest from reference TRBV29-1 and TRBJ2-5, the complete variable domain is SAVISQKPSRDICQRGTSLTIQCQVDSQVTMMFWYRQQPGQSLTLIATANQGSEATYESGFVIDKFPISRPNLTFSTLTVSNMSPEDSSIYLCSVVDRAWETQYFGPGTRLLVL.

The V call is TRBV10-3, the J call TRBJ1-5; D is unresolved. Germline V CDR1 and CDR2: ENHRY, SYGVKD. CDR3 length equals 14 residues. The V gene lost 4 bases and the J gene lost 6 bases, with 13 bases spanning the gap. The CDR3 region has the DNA TGTGCCATCAGTGGAGGCTTAGATACTCAGCCCCAGCATTTT. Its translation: CAISGGLDTQPQHF.

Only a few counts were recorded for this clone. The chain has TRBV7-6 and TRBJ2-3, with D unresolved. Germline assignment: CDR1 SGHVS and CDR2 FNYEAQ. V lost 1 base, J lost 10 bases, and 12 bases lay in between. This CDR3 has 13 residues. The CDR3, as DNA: TGTGCCAGCAGCTTAGGAGGTCGTCAGTCGCAGTATTTT. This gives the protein CASSLGGRQSQYF. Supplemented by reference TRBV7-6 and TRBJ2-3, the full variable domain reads GAGVSQSPRYKVTKRGQDVALRCDPISGHVSLYWYRQALGQGPEFLTYFNYEAQQDKSGLPNDRFSAERPEGSISTLTIQRTEQRDSAMYRCASSLGGRQSQYFGPGTRLTVL.

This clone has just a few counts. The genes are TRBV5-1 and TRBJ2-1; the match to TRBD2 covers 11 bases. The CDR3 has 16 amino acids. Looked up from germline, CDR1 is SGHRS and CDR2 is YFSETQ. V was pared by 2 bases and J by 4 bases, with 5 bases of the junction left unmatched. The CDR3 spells CASSFTSGGAYNEQFF. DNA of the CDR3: TGCGCCAGCAGCTTCACTAGCGGGGGCGCATACAATGAGCAGTTCTTC.

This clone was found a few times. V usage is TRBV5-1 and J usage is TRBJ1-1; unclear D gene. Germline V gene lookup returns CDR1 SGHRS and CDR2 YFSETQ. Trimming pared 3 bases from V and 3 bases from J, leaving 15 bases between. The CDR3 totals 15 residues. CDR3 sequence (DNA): TGCGCCAGCAGCTCAGGACTGACGGTTGACACTGAAGCTTTCTTT. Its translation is CASSSGLTVDTEAFF.

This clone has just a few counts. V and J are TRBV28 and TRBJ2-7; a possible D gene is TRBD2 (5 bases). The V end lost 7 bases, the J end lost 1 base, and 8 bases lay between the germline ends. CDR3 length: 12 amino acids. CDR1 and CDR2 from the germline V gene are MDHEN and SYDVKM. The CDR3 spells CASTGLSYEQYF. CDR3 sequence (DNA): TGTGCCAGCACAGGACTTTCCTACGAGCAGTACTTC.

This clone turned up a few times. CDR3 region: CASRLTGLGNEQFF. CDR3 in DNA: TGCGCCAGCCGACTTACGGGGTTGGGAAATGAGCAGTTCTTC. This chain links TRBV5-1 with TRBJ2-1, with D possibly matching TRBD2 (5 bases). The V gene lost 7 bases and the J gene lost 7 bases, with 18 bases spanning the gap. The CDR3 sequence is 14 residues long. Germline V lookup: CDR1 SGHRS, CDR2 YFSETQ.

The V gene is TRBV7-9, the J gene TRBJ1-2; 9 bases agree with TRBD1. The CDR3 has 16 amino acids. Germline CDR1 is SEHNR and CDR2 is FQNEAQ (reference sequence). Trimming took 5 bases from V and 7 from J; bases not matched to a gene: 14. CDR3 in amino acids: CASSGPEQGAYGGYTF. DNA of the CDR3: TGTGCCAGCAGCGGACCCGAACAGGGGGCGTACGGTGGCTACACCTTC.

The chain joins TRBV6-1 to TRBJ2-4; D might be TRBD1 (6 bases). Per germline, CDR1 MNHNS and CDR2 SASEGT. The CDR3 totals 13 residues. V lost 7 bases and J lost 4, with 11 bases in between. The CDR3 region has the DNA TGTGCCAGCATGAGGGACACAAAAAACATTCAGTACTTC. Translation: CASMRDTKNIQYF.

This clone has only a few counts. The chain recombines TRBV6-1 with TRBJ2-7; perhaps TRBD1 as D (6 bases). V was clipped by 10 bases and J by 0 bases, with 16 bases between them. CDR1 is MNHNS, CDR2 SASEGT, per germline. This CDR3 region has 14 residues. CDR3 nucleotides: TGTGCCACCTCCAGGACAGATATCTCCTACGAGCAGTACTTC. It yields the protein CATSRTDISYEQYF.

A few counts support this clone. The CDR3, as DNA: TGTGCCAGCAGTGAAAGGCGGAAGCCGAGCACAGATACGCAGTATTTT. Amino acid sequence: CASSERRKPSTDTQYF. This chain joins TRBV2 and TRBJ2-3; D gene uncertain. Per the germline V gene, CDR1 is SNHLY and CDR2 is FYNNEI. The CDR3 is 16 residues long. V gave up 2 bases and J gave up 0 bases, with 12 bases separating them.

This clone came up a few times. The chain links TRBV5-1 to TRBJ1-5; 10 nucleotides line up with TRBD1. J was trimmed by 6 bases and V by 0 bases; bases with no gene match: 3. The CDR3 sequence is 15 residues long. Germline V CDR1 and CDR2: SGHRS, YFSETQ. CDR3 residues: CASSLGGQGGQPQHF. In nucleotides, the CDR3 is TGCGCCAGCAGCTTGGGTGGACAGGGGGGTCAGCCCCAGCATTTT.

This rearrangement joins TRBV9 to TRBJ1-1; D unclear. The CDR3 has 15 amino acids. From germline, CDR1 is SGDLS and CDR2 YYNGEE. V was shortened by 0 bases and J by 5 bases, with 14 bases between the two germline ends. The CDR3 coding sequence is TGTGCCAGCAGCGTAGCAACCGAGGGTGGTACTGAAGCTTTCTTT. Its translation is CASSVATEGGTEAFF.

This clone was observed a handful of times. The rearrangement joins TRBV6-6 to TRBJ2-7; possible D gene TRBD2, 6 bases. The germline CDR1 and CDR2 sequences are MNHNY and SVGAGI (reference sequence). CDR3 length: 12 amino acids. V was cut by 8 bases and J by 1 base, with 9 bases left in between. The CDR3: CASGGTSYEQYF. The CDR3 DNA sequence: TGTGCCAGCGGAGGGACTTCCTACGAGCAGTACTTC.

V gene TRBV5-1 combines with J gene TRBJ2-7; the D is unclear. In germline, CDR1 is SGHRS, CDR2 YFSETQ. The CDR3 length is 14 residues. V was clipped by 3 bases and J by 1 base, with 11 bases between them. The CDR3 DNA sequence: TGCGCCAGCAGCTCCGCTCCTCGGTCCTACGAGCAGTACTTC. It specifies CASSSAPRSYEQYF.

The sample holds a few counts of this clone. As DNA, the CDR3 is TGTGCCTTAAGACAGGGGGCGGGTGATACGCAGTATTTT. It encodes CALRQGAGDTQYF. The chain recombines TRBV30 with TRBJ2-3, with TRBD1 matching over 10 bases. Germline V gene lookup returns CDR1 GTSNPN and CDR2 SVGIG (reference sequence). The CDR3 has 13 amino acids. V lost 7 bases, J lost 6 bases, and 7 bases stayed unmatched.

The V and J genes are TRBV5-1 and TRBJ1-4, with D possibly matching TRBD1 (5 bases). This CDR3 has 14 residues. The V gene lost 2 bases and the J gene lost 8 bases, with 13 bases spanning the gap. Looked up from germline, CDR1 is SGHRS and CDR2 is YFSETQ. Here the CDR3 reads CASSFVQGGEKLFF. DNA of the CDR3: TGCGCCAGCAGCTTCGTCCAGGGAGGGGAAAAACTGTTTTTT.

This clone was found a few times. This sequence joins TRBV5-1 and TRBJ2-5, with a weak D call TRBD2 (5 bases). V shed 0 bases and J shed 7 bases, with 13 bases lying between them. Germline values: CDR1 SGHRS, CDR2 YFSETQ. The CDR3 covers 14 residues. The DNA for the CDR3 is TGCGCCAGCAGCTTGGGCGGAGGAGAGGTGACCCAGTACTTC. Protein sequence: CASSLGGGEVTQYF.

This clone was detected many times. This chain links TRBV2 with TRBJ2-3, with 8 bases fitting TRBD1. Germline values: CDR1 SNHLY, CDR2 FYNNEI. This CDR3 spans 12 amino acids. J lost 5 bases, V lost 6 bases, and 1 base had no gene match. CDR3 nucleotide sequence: TGTGCCAGCAGGGACAGGGAAGATACGCAGTATTTT. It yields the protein CASRDREDTQYF.

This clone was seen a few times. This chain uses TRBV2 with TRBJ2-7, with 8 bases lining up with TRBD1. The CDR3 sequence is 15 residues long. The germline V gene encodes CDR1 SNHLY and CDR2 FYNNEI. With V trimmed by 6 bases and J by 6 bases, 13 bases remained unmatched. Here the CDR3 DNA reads TGTGCCAGCAGAGCCTTGACAGGGGATGGAGGCGAGCAGTACTTC. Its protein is CASRALTGDGGEQYF.

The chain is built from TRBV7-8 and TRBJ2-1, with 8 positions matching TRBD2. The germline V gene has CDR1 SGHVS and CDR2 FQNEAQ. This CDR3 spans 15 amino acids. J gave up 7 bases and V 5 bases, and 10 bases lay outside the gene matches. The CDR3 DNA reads TGTGCCAGCAGCCCCAGCGGGAGACGGATGAATGAGCAGTTCTTC. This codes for CASSPSGRRMNEQFF.

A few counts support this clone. The DNA of the CDR3 is TGTGCCAGCAGCGTAGGAGGGGGACGGCAAGAGACCCAGTACTTC. It translates to CASSVGGGRQETQYF. The chain links TRBV9 to TRBJ2-5; TRBD1 might be the D (6 bases). In germline, CDR1 is SGDLS, CDR2 YYNGEE. The CDR3 is 15 amino acids. V was cut by 0 bases and J by 2 bases, with 11 bases left in between.